Presented here are 2 T cell receptor beta chains from one specimen sequenced in a study of T cell responses to AZD1222 COVID-19 vaccine. Profiling relied on immunoSEQ multiplex PCR, and the TCRdb table lists in-frame clones only, not all of them. This repertoire shows some 130,000 clones, roughly 88% found once; its top ten account for around 20%. Sequenced here: peripheral blood, sampled on day 0 of MenACWY control vaccination. These receptors were taken from an adult in good health.

V is TRBV10-2 and J is TRBJ2-1; no clear D gene. The germline gives CDR1 WSHSY, CDR2 SAAADI. This CDR3 spans 15 amino acids. Trimming shortened V by 10 bases and J by 0 bases, and 16 bases separated the two germline ends. The CDR3 nucleotides are TGCGCCACTAGTACTTGGGGTAGCTCCTACAATGAGCAGTTCTTC. Amino acid sequence: CATSTWGSSYNEQFF.

V and J are TRBV6-5 and TRBJ2-7; 7 bases agree with TRBD2. This CDR3 is 16 amino acids long. Germline lookup yields CDR1 MNHEY and CDR2 SVGAGI. With 0 bases clipped from V and 4 bases from J, the junction kept 9 bases outside the gene matches. CDR3 region: CASSYSASGLGYEQYF. The CDR3 region has the DNA TGTGCCAGCAGTTACTCAGCTAGCGGATTGGGGTACGAGCAGTACTTC.